These 21 T cell receptor beta chains share one sample of origin, sequenced in a study of metastatic and nonmetastatic thyroid tumors. There were no patients who had received any treatment before thyroid surgery. With MiXCR, TCRdb called clones anew from the PCR reads. The table shows approximately 35,000 clones, with about 32% occurring only once. Source material: tumor tissue. The receptor set was obtained from a female donor with papillary thyroid cancer or a benign thyroid nodule (not recorded which). Some clones in this sample may be carry-over from other donors' samples.

The chain combines TRBV11-2 with TRBJ1-3, with D unresolved. This CDR3 region has 17 residues. CDR1 is SGHAT, CDR2 FQNNGV, per germline. V dropped 2 bases and J dropped 2 bases, with 16 bases sitting between them. The CDR3 protein is CASSLSIEVSPGNTIYF. The CDR3, as DNA: TGTGCCAGCAGCTTAAGTATTGAGGTTTCCCCTGGAAACACCATATATTTT.

V and J are TRBV6-2 or TRBV6-3 and TRBJ2-3, with no clear D. The CDR3 spans 14 residues. V was pared by 6 bases and J by 2 bases, with 12 bases between. Germline values: CDR1 MNHEY, CDR2 SVGEGT. The CDR3, as DNA: TGTGCCAGCAGGCGGAGCACATACACAGATACGCAGTATTTT. The encoded protein is CASRRSTYTDTQYF.

V is TRBV11-1 and J is TRBJ2-1; D might be TRBD2 (6 bases). V lost 3 bases, J lost 0 bases, and 9 bases lay in between. This CDR3 is built from 15 residues. The germline V gene encodes CDR1 SGHAT and CDR2 FQDESV (reference sequence). CDR3 bases: TGTGCCAGCAGCTTTCGCGGGGCCTCCTACAATGAGCAGTTCTTC. Amino acid sequence: CASSFRGASYNEQFF.

The chain is built from TRBV6-1 and TRBJ1-2; D might be TRBD1 (6 bases). This CDR3 is 16 amino acids long. Germline V gene lookup returns CDR1 MNHNS and CDR2 SASEGT. Trimming took off 3 bases at V and 5 bases at J, with 19 bases between the two ends. CDR3 region: CASSETDRLNIYGYTF. In DNA, the CDR3 is TGTGCCAGCAGTGAGACGGACAGACTAAATATTTATGGCTACACCTTC.

The genes are TRBV5-1 and TRBJ2-1, with D unresolved. Germline V gene data show CDR1 as SGHRS and CDR2 as YFSETQ. The CDR3 length is 12 residues. The V end lost 7 bases, the J end lost 5 bases, and 10 bases lay between the germline ends. The CDR3 DNA sequence: TGCGCCAGCGGTGGCCAAAACAATGAGCAGTTCTTC. Its protein product is CASGGQNNEQFF.

This clone was found once. The V gene is TRBV4-2, the J gene TRBJ2-7; D may correspond to TRBD1 or TRBD2 (5 bases each). V shed 4 bases and J shed 1 base, with 11 bases lying between them. Germline lookup yields CDR1 LGHNA and CDR2 YNFKEQ. The CDR3 is 14 residues long. The CDR3 sequence is CASSLPGPSYEQYF. The CDR3 nucleotides read TGTGCCAGCAGCCTACCGGGACCTTCCTACGAGCAGTACTTC.

A few counts support this clone. The V gene is TRBV27, the J gene TRBJ1-1; D not certain. The CDR3 is 14 amino acids. The germline CDR1 and CDR2 sequences are MNHEY and SMNVEV (reference sequence). Trimming left V 4 bases short and J 1 base short, with 10 bases between. The DNA for the CDR3 is TGTGCCAGCAGTTACTACAATCAGAACACTGAAGCTTTCTTT. Translating gives CASSYYNQNTEAFF.

This clone was recorded a few times. J is TRBJ2-1 and V is TRBV24-1; the D gene is possibly TRBD2 (5 bases). The V gene's germline CDR1 is KGHDR and CDR2 SFDVKD. Trimming shortened V by 12 bases and J by 7 bases, and 24 bases separated the two germline ends. The CDR3 sequence is 15 residues long. DNA of the CDR3: TGTGCCTCTTCGGGAACTGGGGTCAACACTAATGAGCAGTTCTTC. Its protein product is CASSGTGVNTNEQFF.

The V call is TRBV9, the J call TRBJ2-1; possible D gene TRBD2, 6 bases. The CDR3 has 16 amino acids. Germline V gene data show CDR1 as SGDLS and CDR2 as YYNGEE. The V end lost 0 bases, the J end lost 6 bases, and 16 bases lay between the germline ends. The CDR3 nucleotides are TGTGCCAGCAGCGTAGCGACGGGAGACAACGGCAATGAGCAGTTCTTC. It codes for CASSVATGDNGNEQFF.

The V call is TRBV25-1, the J call TRBJ1-1, with a possible D match to TRBD1 (6 bases). The CDR3 has 12 amino acids. V was pared by 3 bases and J by 7 bases, with 9 bases between. Germline V CDR1 and CDR2: MGHDK, SYGVNS. CDR3 sequence (DNA): TGTGCCAGCAGTGACAAGGGGGATGAAGCTTTCTTT. It encodes CASSDKGDEAFF.

This clone occurred a few times. The rearrangement links TRBV28 to TRBJ1-1; 10 bases map to TRBD1. V lost 5 bases and J lost 3; bases outside the gene matches: 15. This CDR3 has 18 amino acids. Germline V gene lookup returns CDR1 MDHEN and CDR2 SYDVKM. Here the CDR3 reads CASSPTWDRGWEDTEAFF. The CDR3 DNA is TGTGCCAGCAGTCCTACTTGGGACAGGGGCTGGGAGGACACTGAAGCTTTCTTT.

In its sample, this clone ranks as large. The chain has TRBV25-1 and TRBJ2-7, with D tentatively TRBD2 (6 bases). Per germline, CDR1 MGHDK and CDR2 SYGVNS. V was trimmed by 6 bases and J by 0 bases, leaving 15 bases between them. The CDR3 is made up of 15 amino acids. Here the CDR3 reads CASSPRGGVSYEQYF. The CDR3 DNA sequence: TGTGCCAGCAGCCCCCGCGGAGGGGTCTCCTACGAGCAGTACTTC.

The V gene is TRBV20-1, the J gene TRBJ2-1; 9 nucleotides match TRBD1. The germline V gene has CDR1 DFQATT and CDR2 SNEGSKA (reference sequence). V lost 6 bases to trimming and J lost 8 bases; unmatched junction nucleotides: 17. The CDR3 covers 16 residues. The CDR3 region is CSAPTPLVTGGDEQFF. The CDR3 DNA sequence: TGCAGTGCCCCAACTCCCCTCGTGACAGGGGGGGATGAGCAGTTCTTC.

This clone was seen repeatedly, ten times or more. This sequence joins TRBV7-2 and TRBJ2-1; D possibly corresponds to TRBD2 (6 bases). The V end lost 0 bases, the J end lost 7 bases, and 13 bases lay between the germline ends. The CDR3 runs 15 residues. Germline V gene data show CDR1 as SGHTA and CDR2 as FQGNSA. This CDR3 is CASSLAAGRANEQFF. The CDR3 DNA reads TGTGCCAGCAGCTTAGCGGCGGGACGGGCGAATGAGCAGTTCTTC.

V is TRBV15 and J is TRBJ2-5, with 9 bases identical to TRBD2. The CDR3 has 18 residues. Germline V CDR1 and CDR2: LNHNV, YYDKDF (reference sequence). Trimming at V came to 0 bases and at J to 5 bases, leaving 13 bases not matched to a gene. The CDR3 sequence is CATSRDRRAGGRGETQYF. In DNA, the CDR3 is TGTGCCACCAGCAGAGATCGACGAGCGGGAGGTCGCGGGGAGACCCAGTACTTC.

J is TRBJ2-2 and V is TRBV5-1, with 10 nucleotides matching TRBD1. The CDR3 covers 16 residues. Trimming cost V 0 bases and J 4 bases; bases outside gene matches: 3. CDR1 is SGHRS, CDR2 YFSETQ, per germline. In nucleotides, the CDR3 is TGCGCCAGCAGCTTGGGACAGGGGGCGCCCACCGGGGAGCTGTTTTTT. Translating gives CASSLGQGAPTGELFF. Based on the CDR3 plus reference TRBV5-1 and TRBJ2-2, the full variable domain is KAGVTQTPRYLIKTRGQQVTLSCSPISGHRSVSWYQQTPGQGLQFLFEYFSETQRNKGNFPGRFSGRQFSNSRSEMNVSTLELGDSALYLCASSLGQGAPTGELFFGEGSRLTVL.

On this clone: The junction does not match germline at one end; this may be a read error. This chain uses TRBV6-4 with TRBJ2-2; 8 nucleotides align to TRBD2. This CDR3 spans 16 amino acids. The germline V gene encodes CDR1 MRHNA and CDR2 SNTAGT. CDR3 protein: CASSDGAGGPTVELFF. The DNA of the CDR3 is TGTGCCAGCAGTGACGGGGCGGGAGGACCCACCGTGGAGCTGTTTTTT.

This clone was recorded only once. The chain has TRBV28 and TRBJ1-6, with 10 bases identical to TRBD1. V lost 5 bases and J lost 4; bases outside the gene matches: 8. The germline V gene has CDR1 MDHEN and CDR2 SYDVKM. The CDR3 runs to 17 residues. CDR3 loop: CASSGWDRGPYNSPLHF. CDR3 DNA sequence: TGTGCCAGCAGTGGCTGGGACAGGGGACCTTATAATTCACCCCTCCACTTT. The entire variable domain, with the rest obtained from reference TRBV28 and TRBJ1-6, is as follows: DVKVTQSSRYLVKRTGEKVFLECVQDMDHENMFWYRQDPGLGLRLIYFSYDVKMKEKGDIPEGYSVSREKKERFSLILESASTNQTSMYLCASSGWDRGPYNSPLHFGNGTRLTVT.

The sample holds a few counts of this clone. The V call is TRBV28, the J call TRBJ2-7, with a tentative D call TRBD1 (6 bases). Germline lookup yields CDR1 MDHEN and CDR2 SYDVKM. The CDR3 spans 13 residues. V lost 4 bases to trimming and J lost 5 bases, with 12 bases between them. In nucleotides, the CDR3 is TGTGCCAGCAGTTCTTACAGGGCCCACGAGCAGTACTTC. Translating it yields CASSSYRAHEQYF.

This sequence joins TRBV2 and TRBJ2-3; D possibly matches TRBD1 or TRBD2 (5 bases each). Between the trimmed V and J ends, which lost 7 bases and 8 bases, there was a span of 13 bases. The CDR3 is made up of 12 amino acids. The germline V gene encodes CDR1 SNHLY and CDR2 FYNNEI. The CDR3 sequence is CASTFGAGTQYF. CDR3 DNA sequence: TGTGCCAGCACATTCGGGGCGGGTACGCAGTATTTT.

This clone is medium-sized in the sample. The chain's CDR3 is CASSLRGGGGNEQFF. CDR3 bases: TGTGCCAGCAGCTTAAGGGGGGGCGGTGGGAATGAGCAGTTCTTC. The gene calls are TRBV11-3 and TRBJ2-1; D is perhaps TRBD2 (7 bases). CDR3 length: 15 residues. The ends were cut back, 2 bases at V and 7 bases at J, with 15 bases in the middle. CDR1 is SGHNT, CDR2 YENEEA, per germline. Variable domain in full (rest from reference TRBV11-3 and TRBJ2-1): EAGVVQSPRYKIIEKKQPVAFWCNPISGHNTLYWYLQNLGQGPELLIRYENEEAVDDSQLPKDRFSAERLKGVDSTLKIQPAELGDSAVYLCASSLRGGGGNEQFFGPGTRLTVL.